This TCR beta chain comes out of a study of T cell repertoires in aging, cancer and after chemotherapy. In the study overall: Repeat sampling of healthy donors over several months to years showed clear clonal overlap. Whole-study findings and limits: Rebound thymic output was suggested by rising median generation probability during chemotherapy in each cancer cohort. In healthy donors, age-related TCR diversity loss mainly reflected lost richness.

About this clonotype: What it recognizes is unknown.

Multiplex touch-down PCR with TRB-A/B primers amplified rearranged V-D-J TRB sequences. MiXCR, applied by TCRdb to the multiplex PCR reads, yields one record per CDR3 protein. In the table there are about 9,200 distinct CDR3 sequences, more than 30% of which are singletons. The CDR3 has 19 residues. Germline lookup yields CDR1 MNHEY and CDR2 SVGAGI. V lost 4 bases and J lost 5; bases outside the gene matches: 22. TCR beta rearrangements were amplified from peripheral blood genomic DNA. The receptor was derived from a human donor in good health. The J gene is TRBJ1-1, the V gene TRBV6-5; 7 nucleotides align to TRBD1. Input material: blood. As DNA, the CDR3 is TGTGCCAGCAGTTCCAAATGGGGGACAGTTACCGCCCTGGGAACTGAAGCTTTCTTT. It codes for CASSSKWGTVTALGTEAFF.